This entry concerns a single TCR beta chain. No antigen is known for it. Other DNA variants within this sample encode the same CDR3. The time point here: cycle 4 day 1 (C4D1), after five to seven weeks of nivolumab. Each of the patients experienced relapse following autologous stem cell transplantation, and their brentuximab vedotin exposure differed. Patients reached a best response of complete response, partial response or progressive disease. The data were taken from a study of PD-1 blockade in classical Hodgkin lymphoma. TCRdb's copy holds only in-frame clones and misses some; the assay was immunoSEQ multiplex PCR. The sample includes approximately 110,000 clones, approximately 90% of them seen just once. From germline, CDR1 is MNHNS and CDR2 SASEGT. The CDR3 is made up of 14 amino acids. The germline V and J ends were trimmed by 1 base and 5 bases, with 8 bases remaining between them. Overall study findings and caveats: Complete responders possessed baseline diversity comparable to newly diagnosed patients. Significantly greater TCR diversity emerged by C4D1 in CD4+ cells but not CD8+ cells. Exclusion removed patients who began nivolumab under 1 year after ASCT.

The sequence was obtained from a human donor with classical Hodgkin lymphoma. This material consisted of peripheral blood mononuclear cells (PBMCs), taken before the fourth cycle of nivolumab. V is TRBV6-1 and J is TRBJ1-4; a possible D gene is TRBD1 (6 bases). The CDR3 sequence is CASSEGGGNEKLFF. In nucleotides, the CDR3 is TGTGCCAGCAGTGAAGGGGGGGGCAATGAAAAACTGTTTTTT.